This TCR beta chain comes out of a study of CD8 T cells in ankylosing spondylitis. Germline V CDR1 and CDR2: ENHRY, SYGVKD. The CDR3 extends over 11 amino acids. In its sample, this clonotype was seen a few times. What it binds is unknown. MiXCR was run by TCRdb on the 5' RACE reads, yielding one entry per CDR3 protein. The data show roughly 700,000 distinct CDR3 sequences, with roughly 20% seen just once and under 20% held by the top ten. Overall study findings and caveats: What seemed typical of ankylosing spondylitis blood was a TCR beta motif built from several highly homologous variants. The clones that were linked to disease were reported to be significantly enriched in matched synovial fluid samples from ankylosing spondylitis patients. Past research had described some motif variants in reactive arthritis synovial fluid and blood.

The chain employs TRBV10-3 and TRBJ1-1, with 8 bases matching TRBD1. The clonotype was recovered from a male donor with ankylosing spondylitis. Sequenced sample: blood, either unsorted or a sorted T cell fraction (not recorded which). Here the CDR3 reads CASRGPTEAFF. The CDR3 nucleotides are TGTGCAAGCAGGGGGCCCACTGAAGCTTTCTTT.